This record looks at one T cell receptor beta chain sequence and its context. The data were obtained in a study of cytomegalovirus exposure and HLA in healthy donors. The germline V and J ends were trimmed by 5 bases and 0 bases, with 15 bases remaining between them. This CDR3 has 16 amino acids. The V gene's germline CDR1 is SGHAT and CDR2 FQNNGV. 13 Jbeta primers and 60 Vbeta primers were used for the PCR. The protocol was immunoSEQ multiplex PCR, while the TCRdb copy is restricted to in-frame clones and leaves out a portion. The data hold under 200,000 clones, with roughly an eighth observed a single time.

This TCR was recovered from a man aged 45-65 years in good health and CMV-seropositive. The genes are TRBV11-2 and TRBJ2-3; D possibly corresponds to TRBD1 (6 bases). The sample comprised PBMCs. CDR3 protein: CASSLTLTGSTDTQYF. Written as DNA, the CDR3 is TGTGCCAGCAGCCTCACTTTGACAGGAAGCACAGATACGCAGTATTTT.